Below, 13 T cell receptor beta chains from the same sample are listed, as sequenced in a study of a mutant IDH1 vaccine in newly diagnosed glioma (dated by TCRdb to the early 2020s). In light of the paper, this sample's time point label describes: week 47, end of study. Each vaccine dose, consisting of 300 ug of a 20-mer mutant IDH1 peptide in Montanide, was administered subcutaneously with topical imiquimod. For these TCRs, the target antigens are not known. The receptor library was made with the immunoSEQ multiplex PCR assay. Entries here come from immuneACCESS through TCRdb and include only in-frame sequences with V and J called. Some clones fail to appear in such tables; in the studies checked, an unresolved V gene covers under half of the shortfall, and the cause of the remainder is unknown. Here the sample has roughly 86,000 clones; roughly 90% occur a single time. 0.7% to 0.95% of the sample comes from the top ten.

Material: PBMCs, obtained from a glioma patient whose treatment included an IDH1 peptide vaccine. These receptors originate from a woman in her fifties or sixties with glioma.

The CDR3 nucleotides are TGTGCCATCAGTGATCCGACTAGCGTAGGCACAGATACGCAGTATTTT. Its translation is CAISDPTSVGTDTQYF. The rearrangement joins TRBV10-3 to TRBJ2-3; TRBD2 agrees at 8 bases. The CDR3 has 16 residues. V gave up 3 bases and J gave up 1 base; unmatched junction bases: 6. Germline assignment: CDR1 ENHRY and CDR2 SYGVKD.

The chain joins TRBV4-1 to TRBJ2-4; 11 nucleotides line up with TRBD2. Per germline, CDR1 MGHRA and CDR2 YSYEKL. V shed 0 bases and J 4 bases; nucleotides not matched to a gene: 8. This CDR3 region has 18 residues. CDR3 coding DNA: TGCGCCAGCAGCCAAGAGGGGACTAGCGGCGGGGGGAAAAACATTCAGTACTTC. It encodes CASSQEGTSGGGKNIQYF.

This chain connects TRBV19 to TRBJ2-1; TRBD2 matches at 13 bases. The CDR3 extends over 15 amino acids. The trim removed 5 bases at V and 7 bases at J, leaving 5 bases unmatched. Germline V gives CDR1 LNHDA, CDR2 SQIVND (reference sequence). CDR3 residues: CASSLTSGRGNEQFF. DNA for the CDR3: TGTGCCAGTAGTCTTACTAGCGGGAGGGGAAATGAGCAGTTCTTC. The full variable domain, with the rest looked up from reference TRBV19 and TRBJ2-1, is DGGITQSPKYLFRKEGQNVTLSCEQNLNHDAMYWYRQDPGQGLRLIYYSQIVNDFQKGDIAEGYSVSREKKESFPLTVTSAQKNPTAFYLCASSLTSGRGNEQFFGPGTRLTVL.

The chain has TRBV19 and TRBJ1-5; unclear D gene. Germline CDR1 is LNHDA and CDR2 is SQIVND (reference sequence). CDR3 length: 17 residues. The V end was cut by 3 bases, the J end by 0 bases, with 15 bases between. This CDR3 reads CASSIPRGSYSNQPQHF. Written as DNA, the CDR3 is TGTGCCAGTAGTATCCCAAGAGGCAGTTATAGCAATCAGCCCCAGCATTTT.

This chain uses TRBV10-3 with TRBJ1-2, with D uncertain. Germline CDR1 and CDR2: ENHRY and SYGVKD. V lost 2 bases, J lost 0 bases, and 7 bases lay in between. The CDR3 is 14 residues long. The DNA for the CDR3 is TGTGCCATCAGTGAGGGTAAGCCTAACTATGGCTACACCTTC. The encoded protein is CAISEGKPNYGYTF.

The chain combines TRBV7-2 with TRBJ1-5; D is unclear. The length of the CDR3 is 13 residues. The germline V and J ends were trimmed by 0 bases and 6 bases, with 6 bases remaining between them. Looked up from germline, CDR1 is SGHTA and CDR2 is FQGNSA. For the CDR3, the DNA is TGTGCCAGCAGCTTAGCGCGGGGTCAGCCCCAGCATTTT. Translation: CASSLARGQPQHF.

The chain has TRBV29-1 and TRBJ2-7; unclear D gene. This CDR3 is built from 12 residues. Germline V gene data show CDR1 as SQVTM and CDR2 as ANQGSEA. V dropped 2 bases and J dropped 4 bases, with 9 bases sitting between them. This chain's CDR3 is CSVEHNPYEQYF. The CDR3 DNA follows: TGCAGCGTTGAACATAACCCTTACGAGCAGTACTTC.

V is TRBV5-1 and J is TRBJ2-3; 10 bases line up with TRBD1. The CDR3 extends over 15 amino acids. J lost 4 bases, V lost 3 bases, and 5 bases had no gene match. CDR1 and CDR2 from the germline V gene are SGHRS and YFSETQ. This chain's CDR3 is CASSYGQGGADTQYF. The CDR3, as DNA: TGCGCCAGCAGCTACGGACAGGGGGGCGCAGATACGCAGTATTTT. Filled out from reference TRBV5-1 and TRBJ2-3, the complete variable domain reads KAGVTQTPRYLIKTRGQQVTLSCSPISGHRSVSWYQQTPGQGLQFLFEYFSETQRNKGNFPGRFSGRQFSNSRSEMNVSTLELGDSALYLCASSYGQGGADTQYFGPGTRLTVL.

The V and J genes are TRBV9 and TRBJ2-1; 9 bases match TRBD2. V trimming: 3 bases; J trimming: 3 bases; junction bases outside the gene matches: 10. The CDR3 length is 17 residues. In germline, CDR1 is SGDLS, CDR2 YYNGEE. DNA for the CDR3: TGTGCCAGCAGCGCCCCTAGCGGGGCACTATTCTACAATGAGCAGTTCTTC. Protein: CASSAPSGALFYNEQFF.

This clone came up once. The V and J genes are TRBV5-1 and TRBJ1-4; TRBD1 is a possible D gene (6 bases). Germline V gene data show CDR1 as SGHRS and CDR2 as YFSETQ. The V end was cut by 3 bases, the J end by 8 bases, with 14 bases between. The CDR3 runs 14 residues. The CDR3, as DNA: TGCGCCAGCAGCTCTACAGGGAACAGGGAAAAACTGTTTTTT. It specifies CASSSTGNREKLFF.

The J gene is TRBJ1-2, the V gene TRBV27; TRBD1 matches 7 bases. Germline CDR1 is MNHEY and CDR2 is SMNVEV (reference sequence). Trimming removed 7 bases from V and 4 bases from J; junction bases left unmatched: 3. The CDR3 is made up of 12 amino acids. The CDR3 nucleotides read TGTGCCAGCAAGGGACAGAGCTATGGCTACACCTTC. Its protein is CASKGQSYGYTF.

This clone was seen only a few times. The J gene is TRBJ1-5, the V gene TRBV4-2, with 10 bases fitting TRBD1. Germline V gene data show CDR1 as LGHNA and CDR2 as YNFKEQ. Losses at the gene ends were 2 bases for V and 6 bases for J; bases not matched to a gene: 4. CDR3 length: 15 residues. The CDR3 spells CASSQRDRGGQPQHF. CDR3 nucleotide sequence: TGTGCCAGCAGCCAACGGGACAGGGGCGGTCAGCCCCAGCATTTT.

The CDR3 DNA sequence: TGCGCCAGCACCCCTGGGGGCAGCAATGAAAAACTGTTTTTT. Its translation is CASTPGGSNEKLFF. V usage is TRBV5-1 and J usage is TRBJ1-4, with D perhaps matching TRBD1 (6 bases). Germline V lookup: CDR1 SGHRS, CDR2 YFSETQ. The CDR3 length is 14 residues. V lost 6 bases to trimming and J lost 5 bases, with 14 bases between them.